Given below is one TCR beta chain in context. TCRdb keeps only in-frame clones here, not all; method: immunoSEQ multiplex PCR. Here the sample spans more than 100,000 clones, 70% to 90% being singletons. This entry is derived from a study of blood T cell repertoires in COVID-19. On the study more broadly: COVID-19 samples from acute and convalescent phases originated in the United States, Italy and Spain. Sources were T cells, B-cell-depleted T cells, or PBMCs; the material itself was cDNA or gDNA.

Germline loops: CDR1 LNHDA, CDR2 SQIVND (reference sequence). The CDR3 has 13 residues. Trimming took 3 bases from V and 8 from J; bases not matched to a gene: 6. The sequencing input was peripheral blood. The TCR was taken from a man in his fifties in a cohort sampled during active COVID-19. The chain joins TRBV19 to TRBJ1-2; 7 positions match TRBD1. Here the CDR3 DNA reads TGTGCCAGTAGTATTGGACAGGCGTTCGGCTACACCTTC. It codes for CASSIGQAFGYTF. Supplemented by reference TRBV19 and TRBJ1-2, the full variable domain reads DGGITQSPKYLFRKEGQNVTLSCEQNLNHDAMYWYRQDPGQGLRLIYYSQIVNDFQKGDIAEGYSVSREKKESFPLTVTSAQKNPTAFYLCASSIGQAFGYTFGSGTRLTVV.